Listed below are T cell receptor beta chains from one sample, sequenced in a study of blood T cell repertoires in COVID-19. The protocol was immunoSEQ multiplex PCR, while the TCRdb copy is restricted to in-frame clones and leaves out a portion. The sample consists of a few hundred thousand clones, around nine tenths of them appearing once. The material sequenced was PBMCs or T cells enriched from blood (not recorded which). The origin of the receptors is a woman aged 60-75 years in a cohort exposed to, infected with or recovered from COVID-19 (not recorded which). Both conserved end residues are trimmed from each CDR3. D genes are given only for firm matches.

>TRBJ1-5|TRBV10-1|NA
ASTYEVPFSSNQPQH
>TRBJ2-7|TRBV2|NA
ASNYPLGGAQTYEQY
>TRBJ1-1|TRBV7-2|NA
ASSLGQPQAF
>TRBJ2-7|TRBV27|NA
ASSPRQIYEQY
>TRBJ1-5|TRBV19|NA
ASSTGIQPQH
>TRBJ1-3|TRBV15|NA
ATSRDYASTGNTIY
>TRBJ2-7|TRBV5-4|TRBD1
ASSPGTAVTYEQY
>TRBJ2-6|TRBV18|NA
ASSKNRVLSGANVLT
>TRBJ1-5|TRBV27|NA
ASSSMPYGTLDQPQH
>TRBJ1-2|TRBV7-2|NA
ASSLRGGYGYT
>TRBJ1-2|TRBV20-1|TRBD1
SVTGVDGYT
>TRBJ1-5|TRBV10-2|TRBD1
ASSGPGQGADQPQH
>TRBJ1-2|TRBV2|NA
ASSAPTSNYGYT
>TRBJ2-3|TRBV29-1|NA
SVFRRGNSTDTQY
>TRBJ1-1|TRBV24-1|TRBD1
ATSPTGERTEAF
>TRBJ1-2|TRBV3-1/TRBV3-2|TRBD1
ASSQAKGDRGNYGYT
>TRBJ2-1|TRBV7-3|NA
ASSYTGSGVEQF
>TRBJ1-4|TRBV6-5|NA
ASSYSNRDNEKLF
>TRBJ2-7|TRBV15|TRBD2
ATSRDLRLAGDEQY
>TRBJ1-5|TRBV6-6|NA
ASSYSGGYSNQPQH
>TRBJ2-3|TRBV5-1|NA
ASSLEGLRTDTQY
>TRBJ1-5|TRBV19|TRBD1
ASSSRLPGTGVSNQPQH
>TRBJ2-1|TRBV19|TRBD1
ASRDRLGNNEQF
>TRBJ2-1|TRBV13|TRBD2
ASSLVGGRAVIDEQF
>TRBJ1-2|TRBV27|NA
ASSLRGNYGYT
>TRBJ2-3|TRBV11-2|TRBD2
ASSLWGGSTDTQY
>TRBJ2-7|TRBV2|TRBD2
ASRPTSGSSYEQY
>TRBJ1-3|TRBV7-3|TRBD1
ASSFPATGTGASGNTIY
>TRBJ2-3|TRBV9|NA
ASSVGERLLTDTQY
>TRBJ2-3|TRBV27|NA
ASLGGARTDTQY
>TRBJ2-7|TRBV6-5|NA
ASSYAAASYEQY
>TRBJ2-5|TRBV7-3|TRBD1
ASSVTGVEKTQY
>TRBJ2-1|TRBV11-2|TRBD2
ASSFGSGRRLYNEQF
>TRBJ1-6|TRBV30|NA
AWTSGSYNSPLH
>TRBJ1-2|TRBV5-1|TRBD1
ASRIREVGGGYT
>TRBJ1-4|TRBV18|NA
ASSPIETNEKLF
>TRBJ1-1|TRBV2|NA
ASRKADRTEAF
>TRBJ2-7|TRBV7-3|NA
ASSLNTGYEQY
>TRBJ1-5|TRBV29-1|NA
SVVVEGYSNQPQH
>TRBJ2-3|TRBV28|TRBD2
ASSGPLGAGGVYSTDTQY
>TRBJ1-2|TRBV18|TRBD1
ASSPPGQGYGYT
>TRBJ1-1|TRBV19|NA
ASSIPGTSAF
>TRBJ1-6|TRBV2|NA
ASSATTALNSPLH